This T cell receptor (beta chain) came from a study of T-cell memory formation after mild COVID-19. General observations from the study: Second-wave clones peaking on day 37 lacked confirmed SARS-CoV-2 specificity.

In its sample, this clonotype was seen a few times. Its antigen is not identified. TCRdb reprocessed the 5' RACE reads with MiXCR, giving one entry per CDR3 protein. This sample has a few hundred thousand distinct CDR3 sequences, with 15% to 20% found just once. In germline, CDR1 is DFQATT, CDR2 SNEGSKA (reference sequence). Trimming removed 5 bases from V and 2 bases from J; junction bases left unmatched: 5. This CDR3 is built from 13 residues. Sequencing was done on a sample of PBMCs or a T cell subset sorted from them (not recorded which). The rearrangement joins TRBV20-1 to TRBJ2-5; 7 bases are shared with TRBD2. This TCR was recovered from a man in his late teens or twenties who had mild COVID-19 (a few samples of this study predate the infection). Cell type and time point are not known. The CDR3 reads CSAQGLGQETQYF. DNA of the CDR3: TGCAGTGCTCAAGGACTAGGACAAGAGACCCAGTACTTC.